The 15 T cell receptor beta chains in this list originate from one sample, sequenced in a study of T cells in Graves' hyperthyroidism and ophthalmopathy. RNA transcripts were the template for amplifying TCR beta CDR3 regions. The primer set for the first-round RT-PCR of the TCR CDR3 was HTBI. MiXCR was run by TCRdb on the multiplex PCR reads, yielding one entry per CDR3 protein. The sample yields about 640,000 distinct CDR3 sequences, around 15% seen once. Source material: blood. The receptor set was obtained from a woman aged 45-65 years with Graves' ophthalmopathy.

This clonotype came up a few times. The chain joins TRBV7-9 to TRBJ2-6, with no clear D. The CDR3 is 15 amino acids. The V and J ends lost 3 bases and 3 bases respectively, with 9 bases between them. The germline CDR1 and CDR2 sequences are SEHNR and FQNEAQ (reference sequence). CDR3 sequence reads: CASSFGRSGANVLTF. CDR3 coding DNA: TGTGCCAGCAGCTTCGGCAGAAGTGGGGCCAACGTCCTGACTTTC.

This clonotype was seen ten or more times. This sequence joins TRBV30 and TRBJ1-1; TRBD1 agrees at 8 bases. Germline V gives CDR1 GTSNPN, CDR2 SVGIG (reference sequence). After removal of 8 bases from V and 3 bases from J, the junction contained 8 bases not matched to a gene. The CDR3 is 13 amino acids. The CDR3 DNA reads as TGTGCCGCCCGGACAGGGCGTGACACTGAAGCTTTCTTT. As protein: CAARTGRDTEAFF.

The sample holds many counts of this clonotype. The rearrangement joins TRBV20-1 to TRBJ2-7; 11 nucleotides line up with TRBD2. CDR1 is DFQATT, CDR2 SNEGSKA, per germline (reference sequence). Trimming took 1 base from V and 2 from J; bases not matched to a gene: 10. This CDR3 has 17 residues. The CDR3 reads CSARGETSGNQPYEQYF. The CDR3 coding sequence is TGCAGTGCTAGAGGGGAGACTAGCGGGAACCAGCCCTACGAGCAGTACTTC.

This clonotype was seen repeatedly, ten times or more. This sequence joins TRBV30 and TRBJ2-3; 10 positions match TRBD2. CDR3 size: 14 residues. With V trimmed by 2 bases and J by 5 bases, 4 bases remained unmatched. Germline values: CDR1 GTSNPN, CDR2 SVGIG (reference sequence). For the CDR3, the DNA is TGTGCCTGGAGTATATGGACTAGCGGAGATACGCAGTATTTT. It specifies CAWSIWTSGDTQYF.

This clonotype was found many times. The chain is built from TRBV20-1 and TRBJ2-7; no clear D. V was clipped by 6 bases and J by 3 bases, with 15 bases between them. Germline assignment: CDR1 DFQATT and CDR2 SNEGSKA (reference sequence). The CDR3 has 13 amino acids. This CDR3 reads CSALGQVNYEQYF. CDR3 bases: TGCAGTGCCTTAGGGCAGGTAAACTACGAGCAGTACTTC.

This clonotype was observed many times. The chain recombines TRBV7-9 with TRBJ2-5; D call uncertain. The V end lost 0 bases, the J end lost 1 base, and 18 bases lay between the germline ends. Germline CDR1 is SEHNR and CDR2 is FQNEAQ (reference sequence). This CDR3 contains 18 residues. CDR3 nucleotides: TGTGCCAGCAGCTTAGCCCGACCCCGGATTAAAATCCAAGAGACCCAGTACTTC. The encoded protein is CASSLARPRIKIQETQYF.

There are many counts of this clonotype. This chain connects TRBV2 to TRBJ1-5; no clear D. The ends were cut back, 8 bases at V and 0 bases at J, with 8 bases in the middle. Germline CDR1 reads SNHLY; CDR2 reads FYNNEI. This CDR3 region has 13 residues. In DNA, the CDR3 is TGTGCCAGCCACAAGAATAGCAATCAGCCCCAGCATTTT. It specifies CASHKNSNQPQHF.

This clonotype was recorded a few times. The rearrangement uses TRBV19 and TRBJ2-1, with 13 bases aligning to TRBD2. J was trimmed by 2 bases and V by 5 bases; bases with no gene match: 6. Germline V lookup: CDR1 LNHDA, CDR2 SQIVND (reference sequence). The CDR3 runs to 17 residues. CDR3 protein: CASSPWTSGSPYNEQFF. The CDR3, as DNA: TGTGCCAGTAGTCCGTGGACTAGCGGGAGCCCCTACAATGAGCAGTTCTTC.

This clonotype was recorded many times. CDR3 bases: TGCAGTGCTCACCCACGGGACAGGGGATCCTATGGCTACACCTTC. Translated: CSAHPRDRGSYGYTF. The chain joins TRBV20-1 to TRBJ1-2; TRBD1 matches at 10 bases. The germline CDR1 and CDR2 sequences are DFQATT and SNEGSKA (reference sequence). V lost 5 bases, J lost 4 bases, and 10 bases stayed unmatched. CDR3 length equals 15 residues.

This clonotype was seen a handful of times. This may arise from a read error, as a much more abundant clone is one base away. V usage is TRBV12-3 or TRBV12-4 and J usage is TRBJ1-2; maybe TRBD1 (6 bases). There are 15 residues in the CDR3. CDR3 bases: TGTGCCAGCAGCCTAACGACAGGATTAAACTATAGCTACACCTTC. Its protein product is CASSLTTGLNYSYTF.

This clonotype was observed a few times. The chain uses TRBV4-3 and TRBJ2-7; TRBD1 aligns across 9 bases. V lost 4 bases and J lost 3; bases outside the gene matches: 7. Germline-derived CDR1 and CDR2 are LGHNA and YSLEER. This CDR3 contains 15 residues. The CDR3 coding sequence is TGCGCCAGCAGCCGTGATGGGACAGGGCACTACGAGCAGTACTTC. As protein: CASSRDGTGHYEQYF.

The table lists this clonotype with many counts. The rearrangement joins TRBV28 to TRBJ2-7, with a weak D call TRBD1 (6 bases). The CDR3 spans 16 residues. V lost 1 base and J lost 0, with 13 bases in between. Germline-derived CDR1 and CDR2 are MDHEN and SYDVKM. Here the CDR3 reads CASSLLGQLYSYEQYF. Written as DNA, the CDR3 is TGTGCCAGCAGTTTATTAGGACAGCTCTACTCCTACGAGCAGTACTTC.

The table lists this clonotype with a few counts. The chain has TRBV5-6 and TRBJ2-7, with TRBD1 identical over 7 bases. The CDR3 loop spans 16 amino acids. The germline V gene encodes CDR1 SGHDT and CDR2 YYEEEE. Trimming removed 2 bases from V and 3 bases from J; junction bases left unmatched: 11. This CDR3 reads CASSLAVYRGDYEQYF. CDR3 nucleotide sequence: TGTGCCAGCAGCTTAGCGGTGTACAGGGGAGACTACGAGCAGTACTTC.

Turning to this clonotype: This may stem from a read error, because a much larger clone lies one nucleotide away. CDR3 sequence: CASSVPRRAVAGGADTQYF. The CDR3 coding sequence is TGTGCCAGCAGCGTACCCCGCCGCGCAGTTGCGGGAGGAGCAGATACGCAGTATTTT. This rearrangement joins TRBV9 to TRBJ2-3, with 8 nucleotides matching TRBD2. V lost 1 base, J lost 4 bases, and 17 bases stayed unmatched. Germline CDR1 reads SGDLS; CDR2 reads YYNGEE. This CDR3 comprises 19 residues.

The V call is TRBV6-5, the J call TRBJ2-7, with 11 bases identical to TRBD1. There are 17 residues in the CDR3. Germline CDR1 is MNHEY and CDR2 is SVGAGI. J lost 6 bases, V lost 6 bases, and 16 bases had no gene match. CDR3 DNA: TGTGCCAGCAGCTCTAGGACAGGGGGCGCCGGCTATTCCGAGCAGTACTTC. Protein: CASSSRTGGAGYSEQYF.